These T cell receptor beta chains were read from a single sample in a study of T cells in Graves' hyperthyroidism and ophthalmopathy. MiXCR was run by TCRdb on the multiplex PCR reads, yielding one entry per CDR3 protein. The data contain 600,000 to 900,000 distinct CDR3 sequences, 15% to 20% of them singletons. Source material: blood. The source of these receptors is a man aged 18 to 30 with Graves' hyperthyroidism. CDR3s include the opening cysteine and the closing phenylalanine or tryptophan. Size tells how often a clone was seen (once, few, many) or the class of an expanded clone, and some rows leave it out.

clone size: many
J gene: TRBJ2-5
V gene: TRBV20-1
CDR3 protein: CSAREPLAGGETQYF

clone size: -
J gene: TRBJ2-7
V gene: TRBV24-1
CDR3 protein: CATRNRDRGLSYEQYF

clone size: few
J gene: TRBJ2-2
V gene: TRBV12-3/TRBV12-4
CDR3 protein: CASSLRQGRAGELFF

clone size: -
J gene: TRBJ2-7
V gene: TRBV29-1
CDR3 protein: CSVRGQEFYEQYF

clone size: many
J gene: TRBJ1-6
V gene: TRBV2
CDR3 protein: CASGGQANSPLHF

clone size: few
J gene: TRBJ2-5
V gene: TRBV7-2
CDR3 protein: CASSLRLAGVEETQYF

clone size: few
J gene: TRBJ2-3
V gene: TRBV5-1
CDR3 protein: CASSGPGLAIVRSTDTQYF

clone size: few
J gene: TRBJ2-3
V gene: TRBV28
CDR3 protein: CASTQVSGTDTQYF

clone size: many
J gene: TRBJ2-7
V gene: TRBV29-1
CDR3 protein: CSAGTGGYEQYF

clone size: -
J gene: TRBJ2-1
V gene: TRBV7-6
CDR3 protein: CASSQTSGPNEQFF

clone size: many
J gene: TRBJ2-7
V gene: TRBV20-1
CDR3 protein: CSALWAGIEQYF

clone size: many
J gene: TRBJ1-1
V gene: TRBV11-2
CDR3 protein: CASSLGLRGGTEAFF

clone size: many
J gene: TRBJ1-2
V gene: TRBV28
CDR3 protein: CASSFAQYGYTF

clone size: many
J gene: TRBJ2-1
V gene: TRBV7-9
CDR3 protein: CASSANSYNEQFF

clone size: -
J gene: TRBJ1-1
V gene: TRBV7-9
CDR3 protein: CASSPGGWSGVWNTEAFF

clone size: few
J gene: TRBJ2-1
V gene: TRBV20-1
CDR3 protein: CSARSRTRGDSEQFF

clone size: many
J gene: TRBJ2-7
V gene: TRBV10-3
CDR3 protein: CAISATGGRYEQYF

clone size: -
J gene: TRBJ1-5
V gene: TRBV28
CDR3 protein: CASSLYRESNQPQHF

clone size: many
J gene: TRBJ2-7
V gene: TRBV19
CDR3 protein: CASSSNRVGNSYEQYF

clone size: many
J gene: TRBJ2-7
V gene: TRBV28
CDR3 protein: CASSLRDTYSYEQYF

clone size: many
J gene: TRBJ2-5
V gene: TRBV28
CDR3 protein: CASSVGAWETQYF

clone size: -
J gene: TRBJ2-1
V gene: TRBV12-3/TRBV12-4
CDR3 protein: CASSHYFASEQFF

clone size: many
J gene: TRBJ1-2
V gene: TRBV20-1
CDR3 protein: CSARDRAGDGYTF

clone size: -
J gene: TRBJ1-5
V gene: TRBV2
CDR3 protein: CASSEIGESQPQHF

clone size: few
J gene: TRBJ2-7
V gene: TRBV28
CDR3 protein: CASSLWDRETYEQYF

clone size: -
J gene: TRBJ2-5
V gene: TRBV3-1
CDR3 protein: CASSPWTGGETQYF

clone size: many
J gene: TRBJ2-3
V gene: TRBV7-2
CDR3 protein: CASRTPGQSTDTQYF

clone size: -
J gene: TRBJ1-3
V gene: TRBV14
CDR3 protein: CASSQAPEYSGNTIYF

clone size: -
J gene: TRBJ1-2
V gene: TRBV12-3/TRBV12-4
CDR3 protein: CASSLVFSETGFTRRFYGYTF

clone size: -
J gene: TRBJ2-1
V gene: TRBV29-1
CDR3 protein: CSVEGRGALSYNEQFF

clone size: many
J gene: TRBJ1-2
V gene: TRBV6-5
CDR3 protein: CASSYSGGLANYGYTF